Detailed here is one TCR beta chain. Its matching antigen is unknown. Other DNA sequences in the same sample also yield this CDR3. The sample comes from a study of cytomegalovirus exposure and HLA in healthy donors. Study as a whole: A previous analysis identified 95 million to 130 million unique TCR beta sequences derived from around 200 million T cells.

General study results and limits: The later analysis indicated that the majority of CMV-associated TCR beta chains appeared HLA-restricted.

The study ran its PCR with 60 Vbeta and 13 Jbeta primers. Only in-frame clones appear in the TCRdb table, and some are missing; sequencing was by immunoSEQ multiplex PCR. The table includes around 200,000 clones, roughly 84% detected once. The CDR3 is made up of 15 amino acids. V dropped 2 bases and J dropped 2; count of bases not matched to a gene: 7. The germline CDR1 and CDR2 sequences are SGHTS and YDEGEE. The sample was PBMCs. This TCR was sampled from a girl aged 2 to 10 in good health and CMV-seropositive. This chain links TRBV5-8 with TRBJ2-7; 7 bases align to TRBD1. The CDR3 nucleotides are TGTGCCAGCAGCTTCAAAGGGACAGAGGCCTACGAGCAGTACTTC. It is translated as CASSFKGTEAYEQYF. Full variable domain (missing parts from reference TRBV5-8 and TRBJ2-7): EAGVTQSPTHLIKTRGQQATLRCSPISGHTSVYWYQQALGLGLQFLLWYDEGEERNRGNFPPRFSGRQFPNYSSELNVNALELEDSALYLCASSFKGTEAYEQYFGPGTRLTVT.